This T cell receptor (beta chain) was identified during a study of blood T cell repertoires in COVID-19. Looking at the study overall: Samples of COVID-19 (acute and convalescent) were obtained from the United States, Italy and Spain. The cDNA or gDNA used as material had been derived from T cells, B-cell-depleted T cells, or PBMCs.

Germline V CDR1 and CDR2: SGDLS, YYNGEE. The V and J ends lost 0 bases and 5 bases respectively, with 9 bases between them. CDR3 size: 14 residues. Libraries were prepared by immunoSEQ multiplex PCR; TCRdb keeps only in-frame clonotypes and omits some of them. Of around 250,000 clones in the sample, roughly nine tenths are singletons; the top ten hold about 1.2%. This sequence was found in a human donor in a cohort exposed to, infected with or recovered from COVID-19 (not recorded which). The donor label of this sample is uncertain. Sample: PBMCs or T cells enriched from blood (not recorded which). The genes are TRBV9 and TRBJ1-5, with D possibly matching TRBD1 (6 bases). The CDR3 protein is CASSVGTDHQPQHF. In DNA form, the CDR3 reads TGTGCCAGCAGCGTAGGGACAGATCATCAGCCCCAGCATTTT.